Listed below are T cell receptor beta chains from one sample, sequenced in a study of blood T cell repertoires in COVID-19. TCRdb keeps only in-frame clones here, not all; method: immunoSEQ multiplex PCR. Seen here are about 190,000 clones, more than 75% observed once, and the top ten hold 5% to 7%. The specimen was PBMCs or T cells enriched from blood (not recorded which). Receptor source: a man aged 35-49 years with acute COVID-19. CDR3s include the opening cysteine and the closing phenylalanine or tryptophan. A D gene is named only where the DNA matches it firmly. Rows give clone size only sometimes, using once, few, many, or a class for an expanded clone.

d_call,clone_size,v_call,j_call,cdr3_aa,cdr3_nt
.,.,TRBV2,TRBJ1-4,CASSVEGLTREKLFF,TGTGCCAGCAGTGTAGAGGGCCTAACCCGGGAAAAACTGTTTTTT
.,few,TRBV6-2/TRBV6-3,TRBJ2-1,CASSYDGGWQFF,TGTGCCAGCAGTTACGATGGGGGGTGGCAGTTCTTC
TRBD1,.,TRBV30,TRBJ1-5,CAWSGQEYQPQHF,TGTGCCTGGAGCGGACAGGAGTATCAGCCCCAGCATTTT
TRBD2,.,TRBV2,TRBJ2-2,CASSGGRTNAGELFF,TGTGCCAGCTCGGGCGGGAGAACAAACGCCGGGGAGCTGTTTTTT
.,.,TRBV14,TRBJ2-1,CASSQEVANEQFF,TGTGCCAGCAGCCAAGAAGTGGCCAATGAGCAGTTCTTC
TRBD1,.,TRBV10-1,TRBJ2-7,CASSESGTGVYEQYF,TGCGCCAGCAGTGAGTCCGGGACAGGGGTGTACGAGCAGTACTTC
.,.,TRBV7-3,TRBJ2-1,CASSLTPRNEQFF,TGTGCCAGCAGCTTAACCCCGCGGAATGAGCAGTTCTTC
TRBD2,few,TRBV5-1,TRBJ2-1,CASSLEASGNEQFF,TGCGCCAGCAGCTTGGAGGCTAGCGGTAATGAGCAGTTCTTC
.,.,TRBV4-2,TRBJ1-5,CASSQDMDQPQHF,TGTGCCAGCAGCCAGGACATGGATCAGCCCCAGCATTTT
.,few,TRBV11-2,TRBJ2-3,CASSLGGGSETQYF,TGTGCCAGCAGCCTCGGTGGAGGCTCGGAGACGCAGTATTTT
.,.,TRBV7-2,TRBJ2-5,CASSLVLETQYF,TGTGCCAGCAGCTTAGTACTAGAGACCCAGTACTTC
TRBD1,.,TRBV5-1,TRBJ1-2,CASSPRDSYGYTF,TGCGCCAGCAGCCCACGGGACAGCTATGGCTACACCTTC
.,.,TRBV9,TRBJ2-2,CASSAIQNTGELFF,TGTGCCAGCAGCGCAATACAAAACACCGGGGAGCTGTTTTTT
.,.,TRBV7-3,TRBJ2-3,CASSLTYTDTQYF,TGTGCCAGCAGCTTAACCTACACAGATACGCAGTATTTT
.,.,TRBV28,TRBJ1-1,CASRATGNTEAFF,TGTGCCAGCAGAGCCACGGGGAACACTGAAGCTTTCTTT
.,once,TRBV19,TRBJ1-4,CASSPVQGMEKLFF,TGTGCCAGTAGTCCCGTCCAGGGCATGGAAAAACTGTTTTTT
TRBD2,.,TRBV2,TRBJ2-2,CASRREASGRLSGTGELFF,TGTGCCAGCAGGCGCGAAGCTAGCGGGAGGTTGAGCGGGACCGGGGAGCTGTTTTTT